One and the same sample provided the 29 T cell receptor beta chains below, sequenced in a study of cytomegalovirus exposure and HLA in healthy donors. PCR primers comprised 60 Vbeta and 13 Jbeta primers. Repertoires were generated with immunoSEQ multiplex PCR, while TCRdb's copy carries only in-frame clones and drops some. There are about 190,000 clones in the sample; approximately 80% occur only once, and over 2% lies in the top ten. Sequencing input: PBMCs. The receptors stem from a woman aged 50 to 60 in good health and CMV-seropositive.

The chain links TRBV2 to TRBJ1-6; D remains ambiguous. This CDR3 comprises 14 residues. Germline loops: CDR1 SNHLY, CDR2 FYNNEI. Trimming left V 7 bases short and J 4 bases short, with 11 bases between. In DNA form, the CDR3 reads TGTGCCAGCACCAAAACAGTGTATAATTCACCCCTCCACTTT. It codes for CASTKTVYNSPLHF.

The V call is TRBV5-6, the J call TRBJ1-5; D possibly corresponds to TRBD1 (5 bases). Germline V gene lookup returns CDR1 SGHDT and CDR2 YYEEEE. This CDR3 is built from 14 residues. The V end lost 1 base, the J end lost 5 bases, and 10 bases lay between the germline ends. The CDR3 DNA reads TGTGCCAGCAGCTTGTACAGGTTGGATCAGCCCCAGCATTTT. Translated, it gives CASSLYRLDQPQHF.

This clone was detected once. The chain links TRBV28 to TRBJ2-7; 7 bases fit TRBD1. The CDR3 has 13 amino acids. Germline CDR1 and CDR2: MDHEN and SYDVKM. V lost 7 bases to trimming and J lost 12 bases; unmatched junction nucleotides: 15. The CDR3 loop is CASTLRGTAFGYF. The DNA of the CDR3 is TGTGCCAGCACCTTGAGAGGGACAGCCTTTGGGTACTTC.

A few counts support this clone. The chain uses TRBV7-9 and TRBJ1-1; 8 bases fit TRBD1. CDR1 is SEHNR, CDR2 FQNEAQ, per germline (reference sequence). The V gene end was trimmed by 5 bases and the J gene end by 5 bases; junction bases not matched to a gene: 7. This CDR3 comprises 14 residues. The CDR3 sequence is CASSEQGGGTEAFF. CDR3 bases: TGTGCCAGCAGCGAACAGGGGGGTGGGACTGAAGCTTTCTTT.

The chain joins TRBV5-1 to TRBJ2-7, with 9 bases lining up with TRBD2. The CDR3 runs 16 residues. Germline loops: CDR1 SGHRS, CDR2 YFSETQ. V was clipped by 0 bases and J by 6 bases; unmatched bases: 10. CDR3 DNA: TGCGCCAGCAGCTTGGCCCCGCTAGCGGGGCATTCCGAGCAGTACTTC. Its translation is CASSLAPLAGHSEQYF.

This chain links TRBV19 with TRBJ2-1; 9 bases map to TRBD1. Germline V gives CDR1 LNHDA, CDR2 SQIVND (reference sequence). V was pared by 4 bases and J by 7 bases, with 11 bases of the junction left unmatched. The CDR3 is made up of 16 amino acids. This CDR3 reads CASSTLPGQGWNEQFF. The CDR3 region has the DNA TGTGCCAGTAGTACACTCCCGGGACAGGGCTGGAATGAGCAGTTCTTC.

V usage is TRBV18 and J usage is TRBJ1-2; 7 bases map to TRBD1. Trimming cost V 4 bases and J 8 bases; bases outside gene matches: 1. This CDR3 is 11 amino acids long. The germline V gene encodes CDR1 KGHSH and CDR2 LQKENI. CDR3 sequence (DNA): TGTGCCAGCTCACGACAGGGAGGCTACACCTTC. Its translation: CASSRQGGYTF. Full variable domain (missing parts from reference TRBV18 and TRBJ1-2): NAGVMQNPRHLVRRRGQEARLRCSPMKGHSHVYWYRQLPEEGLKFMVYLQKENIIDESGMPKERFSAEFPKEGPSILRIQQVVRGDSAAYFCASSRQGGYTFGSGTRLTVV.

This clone was observed once. The CDR3 sequence: CASNPLAGGGAYEQYF. Here the CDR3 DNA reads TGTGCCAGCAACCCCTTAGCAGGAGGGGGGGCCTACGAGCAGTACTTC. The rearrangement uses TRBV5-6 and TRBJ2-7, with D tentatively TRBD2 (7 bases). CDR1 SGHDT and CDR2 YYEEEE come from the germline V gene. There are 16 residues in the CDR3. V was trimmed by 6 bases and J by 2 bases, leaving 21 bases between them.

This chain joins TRBV5-1 and TRBJ1-2; 11 bases match TRBD1. The CDR3 consists of 16 residues. Germline V gene data show CDR1 as SGHRS and CDR2 as YFSETQ. The V and J ends lost 4 bases and 8 bases, in that order; junction bases with no gene match: 13. The DNA for the CDR3 is TGCGCCAGCAGCCCGGGAGGACAGGGGGCTTCACAGGGCTACACCTTC. Its translation: CASSPGGQGASQGYTF.

This chain links TRBV4-3 with TRBJ2-3; D is possibly TRBD2 (6 bases). This CDR3 comprises 15 residues. CDR1 is LGHNA, CDR2 YSLEER, per germline. V lost 1 base and J 2 bases, leaving 10 bases between the germline ends. CDR3 amino acids: CASSQGTSTTDTQYF. The CDR3 DNA sequence: TGCGCCAGCAGCCAAGGAACTAGCACCACAGATACGCAGTATTTT.

A few counts support this clone. The CDR3 reads CASSSQGNTEAFF. CDR3 nucleotides: TGTGCCAGCAGCTCACAGGGTAACACTGAAGCTTTCTTT. V usage is TRBV7-9 and J usage is TRBJ1-1, with a tentative D call TRBD1 (6 bases). V was clipped by 4 bases and J by 2 bases, with 8 bases between them. The CDR3 covers 13 residues. Germline V lookup: CDR1 SEHNR, CDR2 FQNEAQ (reference sequence). Together with reference TRBV7-9 and TRBJ1-1, the CDR3 gives the full variable domain: DTGVSQNPRHKITKRGQNVTFRCDPISEHNRLYWYRQTLGQGPEFLTYFQNEAQLEKSRLLSDRFSAERPKGSFSTLEIQRTEQGDSAMYLCASSSQGNTEAFFGQGTRLTVV.

The J gene is TRBJ2-3, the V gene TRBV6-6; TRBD1 might be the D (6 bases). Per the germline V gene, CDR1 is MNHNY and CDR2 is SVGAGI (reference sequence). Trimming stripped 2 bases from V and 6 bases from J, with 9 bases between. This CDR3 is built from 13 residues. The CDR3 coding sequence is TGTGCCAGCAGTTACAACAGGGTGGATACGCAGTATTTT. As protein: CASSYNRVDTQYF.

This clone was detected only a few times. The chain recombines TRBV13 with TRBJ2-7; TRBD1 matches at 8 bases. The ends lost 0 bases at V and 4 bases at J; junction bases unmatched: 2. Germline V gene lookup returns CDR1 PRHDT and CDR2 FYEKMQ (reference sequence). The CDR3 extends over 14 amino acids. Here the CDR3 reads CASSLGQGAYEQYF. In DNA form, the CDR3 reads TGTGCCAGCAGCTTAGGGCAGGGGGCTTACGAGCAGTACTTC.

Concerning this clone itself: At one end, the junction sequence differs from germline, possibly due to a read error. CDR3 coding DNA: TGTTCCAGCAGCACCGTTGACACCAAACAGCCCCAGCATTTT. This translates into CSSSTVDTKQPQHF. V gene TRBV7-9 combines with J gene TRBJ1-5; D is uncertain. Looked up from germline, CDR1 is SEHNR and CDR2 is FQNEAQ (reference sequence). The CDR3 contains 14 residues.

CDR3 sequence: CASSLGQGIANYGYTF. Here the CDR3 DNA reads TGTGCCAGCAGCCTAGGACAGGGGATAGCTAACTATGGCTACACCTTC. This rearrangement joins TRBV5-8 to TRBJ1-2; TRBD1 aligns across 9 bases. This CDR3 has 16 residues. Germline V gene lookup returns CDR1 SGHTS and CDR2 YDEGEE. After removal of 4 bases from V and 0 bases from J, the junction contained 7 bases not matched to a gene.

V gene TRBV20-1 combines with J gene TRBJ2-5, with a possible D match to TRBD1 (5 bases). With the DNA end fitting TRBJ2-7 better, the J assignment may be wrong. Germline V gives CDR1 DFQATT, CDR2 SNEGSKA (reference sequence). CDR3 length: 11 amino acids. The CDR3, as DNA: TGCAGTGCTAGTAAGGGGCGCGAGCAGTACTTC. Protein: CSASKGREQYF.

The chain couples TRBV12-5 to TRBJ2-3, with TRBD2 identical over 9 bases. Losses at the gene ends were 1 base for V and 0 bases for J; bases not matched to a gene: 8. The CDR3 covers 18 residues. CDR1 and CDR2 from the germline V gene are LGHNT and FRNRAP. Here the CDR3 reads CASGLGPKAGGSTDTQYF. CDR3 in DNA: TGTGCTAGTGGTTTGGGTCCCAAAGCGGGGGGAAGCACAGATACGCAGTATTTT.

The rearrangement uses TRBV10-3 and TRBJ1-1; D is ambiguous. Germline V gene data show CDR1 as ENHRY and CDR2 as SYGVKD. The CDR3 has 12 residues. V was clipped by 1 base and J by 9 bases, with 9 bases between them. For the CDR3, the DNA is TGTGCCATCAGTGAGTTCACGGGTAAAGCTTTCTTT. Translating it yields CAISEFTGKAFF.

V usage is TRBV12-5 and J usage is TRBJ2-5, with 7 bases identical to TRBD1. CDR3 length: 13 residues. Germline V gives CDR1 LGHNT, CDR2 FRNRAP. With V trimmed by 5 bases and J by 4 bases, 4 bases remained unmatched. DNA of the CDR3: TGTGCTAGTGGTGCCTCAGGGGGAGAGACCCAGTACTTC. As protein: CASGASGGETQYF.

This clone was found a few times. The genes are TRBV11-3 and TRBJ2-7; TRBD2 is a possible D gene (6 bases). Trimming pared 5 bases from V and 3 bases from J, leaving 11 bases between. CDR1 SGHNT and CDR2 YENEEA come from the germline V gene. The CDR3 loop spans 13 amino acids. Written as DNA, the CDR3 is TGTGCCAGCAGCCGGGACTCATACTACGAGCAGTACTTC. It is translated as CASSRDSYYEQYF. Full variable domain (rest looked up from reference TRBV11-3 and TRBJ2-7): EAGVVQSPRYKIIEKKQPVAFWCNPISGHNTLYWYLQNLGQGPELLIRYENEEAVDDSQLPKDRFSAERLKGVDSTLKIQPAELGDSAVYLCASSRDSYYEQYFGPGTRLTVT.

This chain uses TRBV6-1 with TRBJ2-7; 7 nucleotides line up with TRBD1. Germline CDR1 and CDR2: MNHNS and SASEGT. The trim removed 4 bases at V and 1 base at J, leaving 16 bases unmatched. The CDR3 length is 18 residues. The CDR3 bases are TGTGCCAGCAGTGTCCGTCGGGACAGCAATAATTTTTCCTACGAGCAGTACTTC. It specifies CASSVRRDSNNFSYEQYF.

This chain connects TRBV6-6 to TRBJ2-1, with no clear D. V lost 5 bases and J lost 6, with 5 bases in between. There are 11 residues in the CDR3. Germline CDR1 is MNHNY and CDR2 is SVGAGI (reference sequence). DNA of the CDR3: TGTGCCAGCAGTCGGTTCAATGAGCAGTTCTTC. Translating gives CASSRFNEQFF.

In the case of this clone: A read error may produce the germline difference seen at one junction end. This chain connects TRBV5-8 to TRBJ2-7; 9 bases line up with TRBD1. Germline V gives CDR1 SGHTS, CDR2 YDEGEE. The CDR3 extends over 15 amino acids. The CDR3 DNA reads TGCGCCAGCAGCCTGGGACAGGGCGCATGGGACGAGCAGTACTTC. As protein: CASSLGQGAWDEQYF.

The chain is built from TRBV19 and TRBJ2-3, with D hard to call. The CDR3 extends over 14 amino acids. CDR1 and CDR2 (germline): LNHDA, SQIVND (reference sequence). V was trimmed by 7 bases and J by 2 bases, leaving 13 bases between them. Here the CDR3 reads CASKKELSTDTQYF. In DNA form, the CDR3 reads TGTGCCAGTAAAAAAGAACTATCCACAGATACGCAGTATTTT.

The chain has TRBV19 and TRBJ1-1, with D possibly being TRBD1 (5 bases). The CDR3 is 13 amino acids. Trimming pared 7 bases from V and 6 bases from J, leaving 15 bases between. CDR1 and CDR2 (germline): LNHDA, SQIVND (reference sequence). The CDR3 DNA reads TGTGCCAGTACCCACCGCCCGGGGGCTGAAGCTTTCTTT. The encoded protein is CASTHRPGAEAFF.

The rearrangement uses TRBV5-1 and TRBJ2-6; TRBD1 matches 7 bases. With 1 base clipped from V and 2 bases from J, the junction kept 9 bases outside the gene matches. The CDR3 is made up of 18 amino acids. Germline V gene lookup returns CDR1 SGHRS and CDR2 YFSETQ. CDR3 coding DNA: TGCGCCAGCAGCTTGACGGGACAGCCCCCTACTGGGGCCAACGTCCTGACTTTC. This encodes CASSLTGQPPTGANVLTF.

The chain has TRBV5-1 and TRBJ2-7; a weak D match, TRBD1 (5 bases). CDR1 is SGHRS and CDR2 is YFSETQ in the germline V gene. There are 14 residues in the CDR3. V was cut by 8 bases and J by 0 bases, with 15 bases left in between. CDR3 amino acids: CASTQGPSSYEQYF. CDR3 nucleotides: TGCGCCAGTACCCAGGGTCCTAGCTCCTACGAGCAGTACTTC.

J is TRBJ2-2 and V is TRBV11-2, with 8 bases identical to TRBD2. Germline-derived CDR1 and CDR2 are SGHAT and FQNNGV. The CDR3 runs to 16 residues. The V gene end was trimmed by 8 bases and the J gene end by 2 bases; junction bases not matched to a gene: 10. DNA for the CDR3: TGTGCCAGCGGCAAAGCGGGGGCCTTAAACACCGGGGAGCTGTTTTTT. Translating gives CASGKAGALNTGELFF. The full variable domain, its missing parts supplied by reference TRBV11-2 and TRBJ2-2, is EAGVAQSPRYKIIEKRQSVAFWCNPISGHATLYWYQQILGQGPKLLIQFQNNGVVDDSQLPKDRFSAERLKGVDSTLKIQPAKLEDSAVYLCASGKAGALNTGELFFGEGSRLTVL.

About this clone itself: Additional DNA sequences in this sample encode the identical CDR3. This chain links TRBV20-1 with TRBJ2-7; D call uncertain. Germline V CDR1 and CDR2: DFQATT, SNEGSKA (reference sequence). Trimming shortened V by 3 bases and J by 4 bases, and 4 bases separated the two germline ends. The CDR3 spans 10 residues. The CDR3 nucleotides are TGCAGTGCTAGCGGGTACGAGCAGTACTTC. This encodes CSASGYEQYF.